Each of the 7 T cell receptor beta chains below was sequenced from the same sample in a study of metastatic and nonmetastatic thyroid tumors. Using MiXCR, TCRdb reanalyzed the PCR reads. The sample has tens of thousands of clones; 15% to 20% are singletons. Before thyroid surgery, none of the patients had received any treatment. The sample taken for sequencing was blood. These receptors came from a female donor with papillary thyroid cancer or a benign thyroid nodule (not recorded which). Some clones in this sample may be carry-over from other donors' samples.

This clone has at least ten counts. The V call is TRBV11-1, the J call TRBJ1-2; D unresolved. The V end was cut by 1 base, the J end by 3 bases, with 15 bases between. Germline V gives CDR1 SGHAT, CDR2 FQDESV (reference sequence). This CDR3 is 16 amino acids long. The CDR3 loop reads CASSLGSQTLDYGYTF. In nucleotides, the CDR3 is TGTGCCAGCAGCTTAGGGTCTCAGACCCTTGACTATGGCTACACCTTC.

This clone was picked up a small number of times. V is TRBV6-1 and J is TRBJ2-2; the match to TRBD1 covers 7 bases. V was pared by 6 bases and J by 7 bases, with 14 bases of the junction left unmatched. The CDR3 covers 16 residues. Germline CDR1 MNHNS, CDR2 SASEGT. The DNA of the CDR3 is TGTGCCAGCAGACCTCGGGACAGAAGACCTCGCGGGGAGCTGTTTTTT. Translated: CASRPRDRRPRGELFF.

The table lists this clone with many counts. This chain connects TRBV20-1 to TRBJ2-7, with 10 positions matching TRBD2. After removal of 5 bases from V and 2 bases from J, the junction contained 6 bases not matched to a gene. There are 14 residues in the CDR3. Per the germline V gene, CDR1 is DFQATT and CDR2 is SNEGSKA (reference sequence). CDR3 sequence: CSAESGRVPYEQYF. CDR3 nucleotides: TGCAGTGCTGAAAGCGGGAGGGTTCCCTACGAGCAGTACTTC.

This chain joins TRBV5-1 and TRBJ2-5; the D gene could be TRBD1 or TRBD2 (5 bases each). Deletions cut 5 bases from V and 4 bases from J, with 21 bases between. Germline V gene data show CDR1 as SGHRS and CDR2 as YFSETQ. The CDR3 is 16 amino acids. The CDR3 DNA is TGCGCCAGCAGGAACCGAACGTTCGGGGCCAGAGAGACCCAGTACTTC. It is translated as CASRNRTFGARETQYF.

Concerning this clone itself: A much larger clone differs by one base, so this may be a read error. V gene TRBV29-1 combines with J gene TRBJ2-1; 8 bases fit TRBD2. The CDR3 spans 13 residues. CDR1 and CDR2 (germline): SQVTM, ANQGSEA. V lost 7 bases, J lost 9 bases, and 11 bases stayed unmatched. Written as DNA, the CDR3 is TGCAGCGCAAGAAGCGGGAGTATCTGTGAGCAGTTCTTC. The encoded protein is CSARSGSICEQFF.

With respect to this clone: This may come from a read error, since a much larger clone is one base off. This specimen includes other DNA sequences encoding the same CDR3. The chain employs TRBV29-1 and TRBJ1-2; D call uncertain. The CDR3 loop spans 14 amino acids. The germline CDR1 and CDR2 sequences are SQVTM and ANQGSEA. The CDR3 here is CSADVPDGNYGYTF. The CDR3 DNA reads as TGCAGCGCTGACGTGCCCGACGGGAACTATGGCTACACTTTC.

This clone showed up many times. The rearrangement links TRBV20-1 to TRBJ1-5; the match to TRBD1 covers 7 bases. The CDR3 extends over 13 amino acids. Germline V CDR1 and CDR2: DFQATT, SNEGSKA (reference sequence). Germline trimming cut 4 bases from V and 6 bases from J; bases unmatched to any gene: 6. CDR3 in DNA: TGCAGTGCTATTGACAGGGAGTCTCAGCCCCAGCATTTT. Encoded protein: CSAIDRESQPQHF.